This TCR beta chain originates from a study of cytotoxic CD8 clonotypes in ibrutinib-treated CLL. The germline gives CDR1 SGHVS, CDR2 FQNEAQ. The CDR3 contains 15 residues. V shed 1 base and J 4 bases; nucleotides not matched to a gene: 4. Clones were sequenced by immunoSEQ multiplex PCR, and TCRdb holds only the in-frame ones, with some missing. The sample includes about 140,000 clones, approximately 75% of them seen just once. The material sequenced was PBMCs, taken after 12 months of ibrutinib treatment. This sequence originates from a human donor with chronic lymphocytic leukemia. This chain connects TRBV7-8 to TRBJ2-1; 7 nucleotides match TRBD2. CDR3 nucleotide sequence: TGTGCCAGCAGCTTAGGAGCGGGACCGTACAATGAGCAGTTCTTC. Its translation is CASSLGAGPYNEQFF.